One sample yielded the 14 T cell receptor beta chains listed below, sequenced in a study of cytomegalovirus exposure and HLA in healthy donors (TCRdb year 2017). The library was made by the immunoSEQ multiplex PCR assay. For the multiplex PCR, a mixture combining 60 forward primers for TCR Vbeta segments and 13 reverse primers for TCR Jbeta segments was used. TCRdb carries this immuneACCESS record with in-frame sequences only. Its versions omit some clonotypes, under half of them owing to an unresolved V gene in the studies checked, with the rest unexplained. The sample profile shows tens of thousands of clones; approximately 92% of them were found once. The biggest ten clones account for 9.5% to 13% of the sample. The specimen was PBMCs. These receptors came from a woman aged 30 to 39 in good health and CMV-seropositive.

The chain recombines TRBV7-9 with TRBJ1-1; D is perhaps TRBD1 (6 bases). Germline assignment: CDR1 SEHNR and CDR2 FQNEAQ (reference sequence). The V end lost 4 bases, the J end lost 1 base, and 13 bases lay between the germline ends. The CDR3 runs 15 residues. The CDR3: CASSSLEQGNTEAFF. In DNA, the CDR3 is TGTGCCAGCAGCTCTTTAGAACAGGGGAACACTGAAGCTTTCTTT.

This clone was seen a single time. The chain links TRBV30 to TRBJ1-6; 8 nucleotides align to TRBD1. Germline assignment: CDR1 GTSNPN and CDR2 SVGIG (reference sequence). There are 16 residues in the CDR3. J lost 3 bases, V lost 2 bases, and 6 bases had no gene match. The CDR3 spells CAWSIDRGLYNSPLHF. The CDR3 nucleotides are TGTGCCTGGAGTATAGACAGGGGCCTCTATAATTCACCCCTCCACTTT.

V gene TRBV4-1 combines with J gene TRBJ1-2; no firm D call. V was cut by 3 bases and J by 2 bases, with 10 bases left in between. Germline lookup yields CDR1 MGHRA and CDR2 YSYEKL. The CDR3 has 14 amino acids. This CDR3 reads CASSHRDGNYGYTF. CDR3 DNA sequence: TGCGCCAGCAGCCACCGAGACGGGAACTATGGCTACACCTTC.

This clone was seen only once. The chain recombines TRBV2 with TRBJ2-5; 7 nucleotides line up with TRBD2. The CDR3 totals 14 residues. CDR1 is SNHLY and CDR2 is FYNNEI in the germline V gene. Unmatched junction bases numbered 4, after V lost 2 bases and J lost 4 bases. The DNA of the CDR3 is TGTGCCAGCAGTGAAACTCCTAGCGGAGAGACCCAGTACTTC. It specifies CASSETPSGETQYF. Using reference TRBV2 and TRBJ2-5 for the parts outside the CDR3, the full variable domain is EPEVTQTPSHQVTQMGQEVILRCVPISNHLYFYWYRQILGQKVEFLVSFYNNEISEKSEIFDDQFSVERPDGSNFTLKIRSTKLEDSAMYFCASSETPSGETQYFGPGTRLLVL.

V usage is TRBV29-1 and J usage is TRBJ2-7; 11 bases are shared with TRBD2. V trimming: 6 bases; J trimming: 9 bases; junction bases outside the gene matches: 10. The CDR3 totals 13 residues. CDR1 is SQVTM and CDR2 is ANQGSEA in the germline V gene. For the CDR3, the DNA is TGCAGCGTAAAGACTAGCGGGGCCCCCGGGCAGTACTTC. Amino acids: CSVKTSGAPGQYF.

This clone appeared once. CDR3 protein: CASSLRDNDEQFF. CDR3 nucleotides: TGCGCCAGCAGCCTCCGGGACAATGATGAGCAGTTCTTC. The chain joins TRBV4-1 to TRBJ2-1; TRBD1 is a possible D gene (6 bases). This CDR3 is built from 13 residues. V lost 4 bases and J lost 8, with 12 bases in between. Germline V gene data show CDR1 as MGHRA and CDR2 as YSYEKL.

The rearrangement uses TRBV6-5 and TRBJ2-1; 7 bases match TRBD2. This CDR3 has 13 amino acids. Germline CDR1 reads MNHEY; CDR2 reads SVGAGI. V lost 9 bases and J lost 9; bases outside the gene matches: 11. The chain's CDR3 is CASETSRGGEQFF. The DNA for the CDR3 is TGTGCCAGTGAGACTAGCCGTGGGGGTGAGCAGTTCTTC.

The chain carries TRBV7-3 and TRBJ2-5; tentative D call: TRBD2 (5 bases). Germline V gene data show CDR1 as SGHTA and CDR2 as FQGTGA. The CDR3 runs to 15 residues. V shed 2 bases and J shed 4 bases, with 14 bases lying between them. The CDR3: CASSLGGRVGETQYF. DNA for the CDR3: TGTGCCAGCAGCTTAGGAGGAAGGGTCGGAGAGACCCAGTACTTC.

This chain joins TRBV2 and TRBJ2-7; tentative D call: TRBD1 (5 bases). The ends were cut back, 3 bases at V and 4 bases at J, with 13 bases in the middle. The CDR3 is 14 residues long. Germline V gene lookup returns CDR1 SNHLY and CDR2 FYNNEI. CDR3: CASSEGQGLYEQYF. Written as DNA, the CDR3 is TGTGCCAGCAGTGAGGGGCAGGGATTATACGAGCAGTACTTC.

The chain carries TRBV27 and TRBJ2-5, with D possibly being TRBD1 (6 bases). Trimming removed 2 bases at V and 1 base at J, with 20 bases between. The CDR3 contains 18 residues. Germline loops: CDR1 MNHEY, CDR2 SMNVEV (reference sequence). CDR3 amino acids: CASSLSSRTATVQETQYF. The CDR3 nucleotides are TGTGCCAGCAGTTTAAGCTCCAGGACAGCCACAGTCCAAGAGACCCAGTACTTC.

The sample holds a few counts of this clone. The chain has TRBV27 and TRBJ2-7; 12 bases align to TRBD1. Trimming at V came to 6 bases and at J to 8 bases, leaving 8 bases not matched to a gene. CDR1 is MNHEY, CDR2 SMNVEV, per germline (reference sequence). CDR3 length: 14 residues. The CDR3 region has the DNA TGTGCCAGCAGCACCCGGGACAGGGGGCGTAAGCAGTACTTC. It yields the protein CASSTRDRGRKQYF.

CDR3 bases: TGTGCCAGCAGCCCTGAGGGCCTAGCAGAGACCCAGTACTTC. Protein sequence: CASSPEGLAETQYF. The chain combines TRBV5-4 with TRBJ2-5, with D possibly matching TRBD2 (5 bases). The CDR3 covers 14 residues. CDR1 SGHNT and CDR2 YYREEE come from the germline V gene (reference sequence). V was shortened by 4 bases and J by 4 bases, with 14 bases between the two germline ends. The complete variable domain, with remaining parts taken from reference TRBV5-4 and TRBJ2-5, reads ETGVTQSPTHLIKTRGQQVTLRCSSQSGHNTVSWYQQALGQGPQFIFQYYREEENGRGNFPPRFSGLQFPNYSSELNVNALELDDSALYLCASSPEGLAETQYFGPGTRLLVL.

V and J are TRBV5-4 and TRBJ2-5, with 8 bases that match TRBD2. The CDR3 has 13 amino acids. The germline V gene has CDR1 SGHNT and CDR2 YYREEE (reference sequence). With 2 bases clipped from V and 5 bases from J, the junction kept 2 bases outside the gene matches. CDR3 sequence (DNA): TGTGCCAGCAGCTTACCTAGCGGGGAGACCCAGTACTTC. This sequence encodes CASSLPSGETQYF.

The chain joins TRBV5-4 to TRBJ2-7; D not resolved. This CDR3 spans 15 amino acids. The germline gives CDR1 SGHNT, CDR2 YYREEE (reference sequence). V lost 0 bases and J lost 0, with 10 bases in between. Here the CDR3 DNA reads TGTGCCAGCAGCTTGGTAATCCGCGGCTCCTACGAGCAGTACTTC. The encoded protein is CASSLVIRGSYEQYF.